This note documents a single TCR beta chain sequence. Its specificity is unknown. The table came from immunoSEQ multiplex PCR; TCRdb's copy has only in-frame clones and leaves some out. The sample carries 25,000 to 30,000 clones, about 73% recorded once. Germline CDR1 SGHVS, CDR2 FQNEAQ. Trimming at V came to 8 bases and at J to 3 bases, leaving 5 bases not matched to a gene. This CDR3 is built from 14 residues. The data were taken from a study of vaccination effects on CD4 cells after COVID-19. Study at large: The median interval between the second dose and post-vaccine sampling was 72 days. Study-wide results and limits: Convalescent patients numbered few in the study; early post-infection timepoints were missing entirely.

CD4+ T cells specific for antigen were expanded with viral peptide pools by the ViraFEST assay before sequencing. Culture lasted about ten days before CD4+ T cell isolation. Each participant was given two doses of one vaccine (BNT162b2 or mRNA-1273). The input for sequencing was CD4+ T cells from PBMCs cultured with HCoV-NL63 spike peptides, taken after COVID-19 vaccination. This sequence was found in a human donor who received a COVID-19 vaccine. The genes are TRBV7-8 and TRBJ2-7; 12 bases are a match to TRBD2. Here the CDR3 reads CASLKTSGSYEQYF. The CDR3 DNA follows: TGTGCCAGCTTAAAGACTAGCGGGAGCTACGAGCAGTACTTC.